Here is one T cell receptor (beta chain) with its context. No antigen is known for it. The library targeted TCRbeta and was prepared with unique molecular identifiers. TCRdb redid the calling of the PCR reads with MiXCR, one entry per CDR3 protein. The sample shows around 490,000 distinct CDR3 sequences, 10% to 12% of them seen only once. This record belongs to a study of T-cell reconstitution after alpha-beta-depleted transplantation in children. The germline CDR1 and CDR2 sequences are SGHTA and FQGNSA. The CDR3 loop spans 16 amino acids. Deletions cut 5 bases from V and 0 bases from J, with 17 bases between. Study-level results: At one year after transplant, newly produced T cells mostly accounted for T-cell counts and diversity.

Sequenced here: PBMCs, mostly from graft donor cells, sampled 180 days after TCRalphabeta/CD19-depleted stem cell transplant. The receptor's source is a female patient between 2 and 15 years old who had a stem cell transplant for aplastic anemia, so the T cells may come from the graft donor. This rearrangement joins TRBV7-2 to TRBJ2-7; D unclear. The CDR3 DNA reads TGTGCCAGCAGCCCCACCATTCCAGCGAACTCCTACGAGCAGTACTTC. Protein sequence: CASSPTIPANSYEQYF.